This TCR beta chain stems from a study of shared clonotypes between healthy human individuals. Clones were read by immunoSEQ multiplex PCR, and TCRdb kept only the in-frame ones, dropping some. The sample lists 400,000 to 500,000 clones; around 80% were seen once. Germline-derived CDR1 and CDR2 are MDHEN and SYDVKM. V was pared by 5 bases and J by 4 bases, with 18 bases between. The CDR3 runs to 15 residues. The sequenced material came from PBMCs. The V gene is TRBV28, the J gene TRBJ2-7; tentatively, D is TRBD2 (5 bases). The sequence was collected from a woman in her thirties or forties in good health. Some clones in this sample may be carry-over from other donors' samples. CDR3 residues: CASSPPAGMSYEQYF. The CDR3 nucleotides are TGTGCCAGCAGTCCGCCCGCCGGGATGAGTTACGAGCAGTACTTC.